Given below is one T cell receptor (beta chain) in context. Antigen specificity is unknown. Data came from immunoSEQ multiplex PCR; TCRdb stores just in-frame clones and leaves some out. In the table there are some 18,000 clones, approximately 79% of which are singletons. The sample belongs to a study of OX40 agonist ivuxolimab in advanced cancers. Study-level points and caveats: Fewer expanded clones were found on average in CD4+ than in CD8+ T cells.

The CDR3 runs 14 residues. Germline V CDR1 and CDR2: MNHNS, SASEGT. Trimming took off 7 bases at V and 0 bases at J, with 10 bases between the two ends. Autoimmune disease history or systemic immunosuppression led to patient exclusion. The chain uses TRBV6-1 and TRBJ1-5; weak D call: TRBD1 (5 bases). The specimen was CD4+ or CD8+ T cells sorted from blood, collected in a trial of the OX40 agonist ivuxolimab. The clonotype comes from an adult with an advanced solid tumor such as melanoma, head and neck, liver or kidney cancer. In DNA, the CDR3 is TGTGCCAGCACCGACAGAAATAGCAATCAGCCCCAGCATTTT. Residues: CASTDRNSNQPQHF.